The 17 T cell receptor beta chains in this list originate from one sample, sequenced in a study of identical twins. TCRdb re-analysed the 5' RACE reads in MiXCR, keeping a single row per CDR3 protein. There are around 510,000 distinct CDR3 sequences in the sample; roughly an eighth occur only once, and 0.95% to 1% lies in the top ten. These same data were also listed under a study on yellow fever vaccine responses in identical twins.

The sequencing sample was made of CD4+ T cells sorted from blood. All receptors derive from a woman younger than 30 in good health.

The rearrangement joins TRBV16 to TRBJ2-7; perhaps TRBD2 as D (8 bases). Germline V gene data show CDR1 as KGHSY and CDR2 as FQNENV. The CDR3 is 12 amino acids. V lost 4 bases, J lost 11 bases, and 15 bases lay in between. CDR3 coding DNA: TGTGCCAGCAGCCCTAGACAGGGACTAGAGTACTTC. Translation: CASSPRQGLEYF.

In this sample, this clonotype turned up a few times. The chain employs TRBV29-1 and TRBJ2-2; 15 positions match TRBD2. The length of the CDR3 is 12 residues. V dropped 6 bases and J dropped 15; count of bases not matched to a gene: 5. Germline V CDR1 and CDR2: SQVTM, ANQGSEA. CDR3: CSVGLAGGQVFF. The CDR3 coding sequence is TGCAGCGTCGGACTAGCGGGGGGGCAGGTGTTTTTT.

V and J are TRBV6-2 or TRBV6-3 and TRBJ1-5; TRBD1 matches 9 bases. Germline loops: CDR1 MNHEY, CDR2 SVGEGT. Trimming at V came to 6 bases and at J to 7 bases, leaving 4 bases not matched to a gene. The CDR3 is made up of 13 amino acids. The CDR3 is CASRYTGGQPQHF. In nucleotides, the CDR3 is TGTGCCAGCAGGTATACAGGGGGCCAGCCCCAGCATTTT.

This clonotype has more than one count but fewer than ten. CDR3 protein: CASSQIEINYGYTF. The DNA for the CDR3 is TGTGCCAGCAGCCAGATAGAGATTAACTATGGCTACACCTTC. The chain has TRBV3-1 and TRBJ1-2; D call uncertain. The CDR3 covers 14 residues. Germline V gene sequence: CDR1 LGHDT, CDR2 YNNKEL (reference sequence). V lost 3 bases, J lost 1 base, and 9 bases lay in between.

This chain uses TRBV7-2 with TRBJ2-2, with 9 bases aligning to TRBD1. V lost 7 bases, J lost 4 bases, and 4 bases stayed unmatched. CDR3 length: 14 residues. Germline CDR1 reads SGHTA; CDR2 reads FQGNSA. The CDR3 sequence is CASKGQGGTGELFF. CDR3 in DNA: TGTGCCAGCAAGGGACAGGGAGGCACCGGGGAGCTGTTTTTT.

This clonotype appeared many times. The J gene is TRBJ2-3, the V gene TRBV5-1, with 12 bases fitting TRBD1. The CDR3 runs to 16 residues. The germline CDR1 and CDR2 sequences are SGHRS and YFSETQ. V lost 4 bases to trimming and J lost 2 bases; unmatched junction nucleotides: 5. The CDR3 DNA sequence: TGCGCCAGCAGCATAACGGGACAGGGGGCCACAGATACGCAGTATTTT. Translated, it gives CASSITGQGATDTQYF.

This chain uses TRBV28 with TRBJ2-7, with D possibly being TRBD2 (5 bases). CDR1 MDHEN and CDR2 SYDVKM come from the germline V gene. V shed 3 bases and J shed 2 bases, with 14 bases lying between them. There are 15 residues in the CDR3. In nucleotides, the CDR3 is TGTGCCAGCAGTTTTGACACTTTGGGAGCCTACGAGCAGTACTTC. This translates into CASSFDTLGAYEQYF.

This clonotype appeared once. The V call is TRBV12-3 or TRBV12-4, the J call TRBJ2-6; D is undetermined. V lost 3 bases, J lost 0 bases, and 9 bases lay in between. CDR3 length: 16 amino acids. This CDR3 reads CASSFARSSGANVLTF. DNA of the CDR3: TGTGCCAGCAGTTTCGCGCGAAGCTCTGGGGCCAACGTCCTGACTTTC.

This chain connects TRBV7-9 to TRBJ2-5; TRBD1 aligns across 9 bases. CDR1 is SEHNR and CDR2 is FQNEAQ in the germline V gene (reference sequence). The CDR3 runs to 14 residues. Losses at the gene ends were 5 bases for V and 4 bases for J; bases not matched to a gene: 5. The CDR3 sequence is CASSAQGATETQYF. The CDR3 DNA sequence: TGTGCCAGCAGCGCACAGGGGGCCACAGAGACCCAGTACTTC.

V usage is TRBV7-9 and J usage is TRBJ2-2; D uncertain. Germline values: CDR1 SEHNR, CDR2 FQNEAQ (reference sequence). This CDR3 comprises 13 residues. Trimming left V 5 bases short and J 6 bases short, with 10 bases between. CDR3 loop: CASSPDPAGELFF. The DNA for the CDR3 is TGTGCCAGCAGCCCAGATCCGGCCGGGGAGCTGTTTTTT.

The V call is TRBV5-1, the J call TRBJ2-1; no clear D. Germline V gene sequence: CDR1 SGHRS, CDR2 YFSETQ. The germline V and J ends were trimmed by 2 bases and 6 bases, with 9 bases remaining between them. CDR3 length: 13 amino acids. The chain's CDR3 is CASSFQTVNEQFF. Here the CDR3 DNA reads TGCGCCAGCAGCTTCCAGACCGTCAATGAGCAGTTCTTC.

J is TRBJ2-7 and V is TRBV5-1; 7 bases agree with TRBD2. With V trimmed by 0 bases and J by 6 bases, 3 bases remained unmatched. CDR1 and CDR2 (germline): SGHRS, YFSETQ. The CDR3 length is 13 residues. The DNA for the CDR3 is TGCGCCAGCAGCTTGGCCGGGGGGACCGAGCAGTACTTC. Protein sequence: CASSLAGGTEQYF.

The V call is TRBV6-5, the J call TRBJ2-1, with a weak D call TRBD2 (6 bases). The CDR3 has 15 residues. Germline loops: CDR1 MNHEY, CDR2 SVGAGI. V lost 1 base and J 7 bases, leaving 14 bases between the germline ends. DNA of the CDR3: TGTGCCAGCAGTTACTTACGGACCAGCGGGAATGAGCAGTTCTTC. Protein sequence: CASSYLRTSGNEQFF.

In this sample, this clonotype turned up a few times. The J gene is TRBJ2-1, the V gene TRBV3-1, with 11 bases fitting TRBD2. This CDR3 region has 15 residues. Trimming at V came to 5 bases and at J to 6 bases, leaving 6 bases not matched to a gene. Germline-derived CDR1 and CDR2 are LGHDT and YNNKEL (reference sequence). For the CDR3, the DNA is TGTGCCAGCAGCAGGCTAGCGGGGGGTCTCAATGAGCAGTTCTTC. It codes for CASSRLAGGLNEQFF.

This clonotype was detected many times. This chain connects TRBV28 to TRBJ1-1; no firm D call. V was clipped by 7 bases and J by 1 base, with 13 bases between them. The germline CDR1 and CDR2 sequences are MDHEN and SYDVKM. The CDR3 extends over 14 amino acids. The CDR3 loop is CASIRVSPNTEAFF. The CDR3 nucleotides read TGTGCCAGCATCCGGGTCTCCCCGAACACTGAAGCTTTCTTT.

This clonotype was seen only a few times. This chain uses TRBV12-3 or TRBV12-4 with TRBJ2-6, with no clear D. V lost 1 base, J lost 4 bases, and 8 bases lay in between. CDR3 size: 15 residues. This chain's CDR3 is CASSLGAKGANVLTF. The CDR3 DNA follows: TGTGCCAGCAGTTTAGGGGCGAAAGGGGCCAACGTCCTGACTTTC.

The chain carries TRBV11-2 and TRBJ2-3, with D hard to call. Trimming removed 4 bases from V and 4 bases from J, with 18 bases in between. CDR1 and CDR2 from the germline V gene are SGHAT and FQNNGV. The CDR3 is 16 amino acids. In DNA form, the CDR3 reads TGTGCCAGCAGCTCCCCGCTCCCCATGATCCCAGATACGCAGTATTTT. It translates to CASSSPLPMIPDTQYF.